This entry is about one T cell receptor (beta chain). Sequencing was performed with immunoSEQ multiplex PCR; in TCRdb, only in-frame clones are kept and a portion is missing. The data hold 2 million to 2.5 million clones, with approximately 96% observed a single time. This entry belongs to a study of shared clonotypes between healthy human individuals. Study-wide background: The donor group consisted of a couple of women and a few men, aged 18 to 49.

The trim removed 0 bases at V and 5 bases at J, leaving 15 bases unmatched. Germline lookup yields CDR1 ENHRY and CDR2 SYGVKD. This CDR3 region has 20 residues. This chain uses TRBV10-3 with TRBJ2-5, with TRBD2 matching over 13 bases. The material sequenced was naive CD4+ T cells sorted from blood. Subset noted: CD45RA+ positively selected. The receptor comes from a young man in good health. The CDR3 sequence: CAISESILAGGHRNEETQYF. The CDR3 DNA is TGTGCCATCAGTGAGTCGATACTAGCGGGAGGGCATCGCAATGAGGAGACCCAGTACTTC.